The TCR beta chain described here comes from a study of CD8 T cells in Susac syndrome. Sequencing targeted TCR beta in blood CD8+ and CD4+ T cells. The multiple sclerosis control group was made up of treatment-naive patients with stable or active relapsing-remitting disease. Negative isolation was used for CD8+ and CD4+ T cells and FACS enrichment for TEMRA cells. The RNA, 0.5 to 1 ug, was put through reverse transcription using random hexamers. immunoSEQ multiplex PCR amplified TCR beta CDR3 across 54 Vbeta, 13 Jbeta. Using its own MiXCR run on the immunoSEQ multiplex PCR reads, TCRdb lists one record per CDR3 protein. The sample has just over 300,000 distinct CDR3 sequences, about 90% seen once. This CDR3 has 13 residues. Germline lookup yields CDR1 LNHDA and CDR2 SQIVND (reference sequence). After removal of 7 bases from V and 4 bases from J, the junction contained 6 bases not matched to a gene.

The clonotype was recovered from a human donor with multiple sclerosis. This chain joins TRBV19 and TRBJ1-2, with 7 nucleotides matching TRBD1. The specimen was CD4+ T cells from PBMCs. As DNA, the CDR3 is TGTGCCAGTACCGAACAGGGGATCTATGGCTACACCTTC. Encoded protein: CASTEQGIYGYTF.